This entry features one T cell receptor (beta chain) sequence. The entry originates in a study of blood T cell repertoires in COVID-19. Study-wide context: The samples span acute and convalescent COVID-19 from the United States, Italy and Spain. Sources were T cells, B-cell-depleted T cells, or PBMCs; the material itself was cDNA or gDNA.

Study processing details: Nucleated cell number was recorded as an estimate derived from reference gene primer amplification. The data were produced by immunoSEQ multiplex PCR, yet TCRdb's version contains in-frame clones alone and is incomplete. D and trimming come from the DNA, and the V and J calls and clone size come from that table. There are fewer than 200,000 clones in the sample; about 84% occur only once, and roughly 6.3% lies in the top ten. Germline CDR1 SEHNR, CDR2 FQNEAQ (reference sequence). CDR3 length: 15 residues. V lost 5 bases, J lost 4 bases, and 6 bases stayed unmatched. The specimen was peripheral blood. The receptor was isolated from a human donor in a cohort sampled during active COVID-19. The rearrangement joins TRBV7-9 to TRBJ1-5, with 9 bases fitting TRBD1. This chain's CDR3 is CASSPPGQGNQPQHF. As DNA, the CDR3 is TGTGCCAGCAGCCCGCCGGGACAGGGTAATCAGCCCCAGCATTTT.